The 23 T cell receptor beta chains presented below share a single source sample, sequenced in a study of response to subunit inactivated influenza vaccine. In TCRdb, the RT-PCR reads were re-called with MiXCR into one record per CDR3 protein. The data show 500,000 to 550,000 distinct CDR3 sequences, 7.2% seen once. The specimen was PBMCs from blood, collected around 25 months after vaccination. These receptors were taken from a man aged 50 to 75 who received an inactivated influenza vaccine.

This clonotype was observed once. The chain carries TRBV27 and TRBJ2-7; TRBD1 matches 8 bases. Germline CDR1 and CDR2: MNHEY and SMNVEV (reference sequence). V was pared by 7 bases and J by 2 bases, with 10 bases of the junction left unmatched. This CDR3 is 15 amino acids long. CDR3 in DNA: TGTGCCAGCACCTTATCTGACAGGGGACCCTACGAGCAGTACTTC. Protein product: CASTLSDRGPYEQYF.

This rearrangement joins TRBV27 to TRBJ2-2, with 8 bases fitting TRBD1. V gave up 4 bases and J gave up 3 bases; unmatched junction bases: 7. This CDR3 spans 16 amino acids. CDR1 and CDR2 from the germline V gene are MNHEY and SMNVEV (reference sequence). CDR3 in amino acids: CASSYGQGSHTGELFF. The CDR3 DNA sequence: TGTGCCAGCAGTTACGGACAGGGCTCGCACACCGGGGAGCTGTTTTTT.

This chain connects TRBV9 to TRBJ2-3, with D maybe TRBD1 (6 bases). Germline loops: CDR1 SGDLS, CDR2 YYNGEE. There are 15 residues in the CDR3. V lost 6 bases, J lost 0 bases, and 14 bases lay in between. CDR3 region: CASNLMGASTDTQYF. CDR3 coding DNA: TGTGCCAGCAACCTGATGGGGGCCAGCACAGATACGCAGTATTTT. Based on the CDR3 plus reference TRBV9 and TRBJ2-3, the full variable domain is DSGVTQTPKHLITATGQRVTLRCSPRSGDLSVYWYQQSLDQGLQFLIQYYNGEERAKGNILERFSAQQFPDLHSELNLSSLELGDSALYFCASNLMGASTDTQYFGPGTRLTVL.

The chain recombines TRBV7-3 with TRBJ2-2; D uncertain. The CDR3 runs to 13 residues. Trimming removed 5 bases at V and 4 bases at J, with 8 bases between. CDR1 SGHTA and CDR2 FQGTGA come from the germline V gene. The CDR3 reads CASSISGTGELFF. The CDR3 coding sequence is TGTGCCAGCAGCATTAGTGGCACCGGGGAGCTGTTTTTT.

This clonotype came up many times. The chain carries TRBV20-1 and TRBJ2-4; D call uncertain. The germline V and J ends were trimmed by 3 bases and 7 bases, with 10 bases remaining between them. CDR1 DFQATT and CDR2 SNEGSKA come from the germline V gene (reference sequence). The CDR3 spans 12 residues. CDR3 region: CSASSPSNIQYF. CDR3 coding DNA: TGCAGTGCTAGTTCACCCAGTAACATTCAGTACTTC.

This clonotype was detected ten times or more. The chain carries TRBV6-5 and TRBJ2-5; D possibly corresponds to TRBD2 (5 bases). This CDR3 is built from 16 residues. Trimming shortened V by 2 bases and J by 1 base, and 14 bases separated the two germline ends. Germline V gives CDR1 MNHEY, CDR2 SVGAGI. The CDR3 spells CASSYGGPRGQETQYF. CDR3 sequence (DNA): TGTGCCAGCAGTTACGGTGGGCCCCGGGGCCAAGAGACCCAGTACTTC.

The gene calls are TRBV4-2 and TRBJ2-1; 10 nucleotides align to TRBD2. V lost 3 bases and J lost 8; bases outside the gene matches: 7. Germline values: CDR1 LGHNA, CDR2 YNFKEQ. This CDR3 spans 15 amino acids. CDR3: CASSQASGSNYEQFF. CDR3 sequence (DNA): TGTGCCAGCAGCCAGGCTAGCGGGAGTAACTATGAGCAGTTCTTC.

V usage is TRBV20-1 and J usage is TRBJ2-7; 11 bases match TRBD2. The CDR3 length is 15 residues. Germline V gene data show CDR1 as DFQATT and CDR2 as SNEGSKA (reference sequence). Unmatched junction bases numbered 8, after V lost 3 bases and J lost 4 bases. CDR3 coding DNA: TGCAGTGCTAGGGCTCCTAGCGGGAGGAGGTACGAGCAGTACTTC. It translates to CSARAPSGRRYEQYF.

This clonotype has more than one count but fewer than ten. The chain combines TRBV29-1 with TRBJ2-7, with 9 bases that match TRBD2. CDR1 SQVTM and CDR2 ANQGSEA come from the germline V gene. V gave up 6 bases and J gave up 0 bases; unmatched junction bases: 15. The CDR3 runs 17 residues. The CDR3 DNA reads as TGCAGCGTAGTTCCTAGCGGGGCCCACCCAAGCTCCTACGAGCAGTACTTC. Its protein is CSVVPSGAHPSSYEQYF.

This clonotype was detected many times. The V call is TRBV15, the J call TRBJ2-1; D is possibly TRBD2 (6 bases). Germline CDR1 is LNHNV and CDR2 is YYDKDF (reference sequence). This CDR3 contains 13 residues. Trimming removed 5 bases at V and 10 bases at J, with 15 bases between. CDR3 in amino acids: CATSVETGVEQFF. For the CDR3, the DNA is TGTGCCACCAGCGTAGAAACGGGAGTAGAGCAGTTCTTC.

In the case of this clonotype: Germline and junction disagree at one end, which may indicate a read error. V and J are TRBV27 and TRBJ1-5; D not resolved. Germline V gene sequence: CDR1 MNHEY, CDR2 SMNVEV (reference sequence). The CDR3 covers 15 residues. The CDR3 protein is CVSRLEGLGNQPQHF. The CDR3, as DNA: TGTGTCAGCAGATTGGAGGGCTTGGGCAATCAGCCCCAGCATTTT.

This chain uses TRBV19 with TRBJ2-2; D is unresolved. Trimming left V 5 bases short and J 6 bases short, with 16 bases between. The CDR3 is 15 amino acids. Germline V gene sequence: CDR1 LNHDA, CDR2 SQIVND (reference sequence). CDR3 sequence: CASSPRQVVPGELFF. CDR3 sequence (DNA): TGTGCCAGTAGTCCCCGGCAGGTGGTCCCCGGGGAGCTGTTTTTT.

The V call is TRBV20-1, the J call TRBJ2-5; maybe TRBD1 (6 bases). The CDR3 consists of 15 residues. V lost 2 bases to trimming and J lost 2 bases, with 15 bases between them. Germline values: CDR1 DFQATT, CDR2 SNEGSKA (reference sequence). As DNA, the CDR3 is TGCAGTGCTAGACCGGGCTCACAGGGACAAGAGACCCAGTACTTC. Amino acids: CSARPGSQGQETQYF.

This clonotype was detected ten times or more. The chain is built from TRBV11-2 and TRBJ1-5, with TRBD1 matching 7 bases. In germline, CDR1 is SGHAT, CDR2 FQNNGV. The CDR3 is 13 residues long. V shed 6 bases, J shed 6 bases, and the junction held 5 bases outside the gene matches. CDR3 amino acids: CASSQGGGQPQHF. CDR3 nucleotides: TGTGCCAGCAGTCAGGGGGGAGGTCAGCCCCAGCATTTT.

The chain uses TRBV29-1 and TRBJ2-3, with 7 bases lining up with TRBD1. There are 14 residues in the CDR3. The ends lost 6 bases at V and 0 bases at J; junction bases unmatched: 6. Germline CDR1 and CDR2: SQVTM and ANQGSEA. The DNA for the CDR3 is TGCAGCGTCGGACAGGCTTCTAGCACAGATACGCAGTATTTT. Its translation is CSVGQASSTDTQYF.

Only a few counts were recorded for this clonotype. The rearrangement joins TRBV5-1 to TRBJ1-1, with D unresolved. Trimming took off 4 bases at V and 6 bases at J, with 13 bases between the two ends. This CDR3 has 13 amino acids. Germline V gives CDR1 SGHRS, CDR2 YFSETQ. DNA of the CDR3: TGCGCCAGCAGCCCGGGCTATGCCTCTGAAGCTTTCTTT. Encoded protein: CASSPGYASEAFF.

This clonotype has more than one count but fewer than ten. The CDR3 sequence is CASMSRGRPQETQYF. The CDR3, as DNA: TGTGCCAGCATGAGTCGGGGGCGGCCCCAAGAGACCCAGTACTTC. The V call is TRBV12-3 or TRBV12-4, the J call TRBJ2-5; possibly TRBD1 or TRBD2 for D (6 bases each). Deletions cut 7 bases from V and 1 base from J, with 16 bases between. The CDR3 loop spans 15 amino acids.

The CDR3 DNA sequence: TGTGCCAGCAGTAACGCCGGGACAGGGGGCGCACCTCATGGCTACACCTTC. It encodes CASSNAGTGGAPHGYTF. This chain joins TRBV6-1 and TRBJ1-2, with 12 positions matching TRBD1. The CDR3 contains 17 residues. Germline values: CDR1 MNHNS, CDR2 SASEGT. Trimming removed 5 bases from V and 6 bases from J; junction bases left unmatched: 13.

This clonotype was detected ten times or more. The chain combines TRBV7-2 with TRBJ2-3; possibly TRBD1 for D (5 bases). The CDR3 runs to 13 residues. Germline CDR1 reads SGHTA; CDR2 reads FQGNSA. With 4 bases removed from V and 2 bases from J, the gap between germline ends came to 7 bases. The CDR3 spells CASSWGLTDTQYF. The CDR3, as DNA: TGTGCCAGCAGCTGGGGCCTCACAGATACGCAGTATTTT.

This clonotype was observed a handful of times. This chain connects TRBV7-9 to TRBJ1-5; tentative D call: TRBD1 (5 bases). Trimming left V 5 bases short and J 7 bases short, with 12 bases between. This CDR3 region has 13 residues. Germline values: CDR1 SEHNR, CDR2 FQNEAQ (reference sequence). Here the CDR3 DNA reads TGTGCCAGCAGCCTGGGACCATGGCAGCCCCAGCATTTT. Its translation is CASSLGPWQPQHF.

This clonotype was seen a few times. The chain carries TRBV2 and TRBJ2-3; TRBD2 agrees at 9 bases. V shed 2 bases and J 1 base; nucleotides not matched to a gene: 4. Germline loops: CDR1 SNHLY, CDR2 FYNNEI. This CDR3 is 16 amino acids long. The DNA of the CDR3 is TGTGCCAGCAGTGAAAGGCTAGCGGGACGCACAGATACGCAGTATTTT. Amino acids: CASSERLAGRTDTQYF.

This clonotype was detected many times. The gene calls are TRBV4-2 and TRBJ2-7; 10 nucleotides agree with TRBD2. The germline V gene encodes CDR1 LGHNA and CDR2 YNFKEQ. The CDR3 is 17 residues long. V dropped 0 bases and J dropped 3; count of bases not matched to a gene: 8. CDR3 bases: TGTGCCAGCAGCCAAGATCATGGGACTAGCGCAATCTACGAGCAGTACTTC. It translates to CASSQDHGTSAIYEQYF.

This clonotype was detected ten times or more. V gene TRBV20-1 combines with J gene TRBJ2-3; perhaps TRBD2 as D (6 bases). V dropped 4 bases and J dropped 4 bases, with 18 bases sitting between them. This CDR3 comprises 15 residues. Germline V lookup: CDR1 DFQATT, CDR2 SNEGSKA (reference sequence). The chain's CDR3 is CSATSGETVSDTQYF. In DNA, the CDR3 is TGCAGTGCTACTTCGGGGGAGACGGTTTCAGATACGCAGTATTTT.